Listed below are T cell receptor beta chains from one sample, sequenced in a study of T cells in Graves' hyperthyroidism and ophthalmopathy. TCRdb reprocessed the multiplex PCR reads via MiXCR and lists one record per CDR3 protein. Of 480,000 or so distinct CDR3 sequences in the sample, 40% to 50% were seen once. Sequenced sample: peripheral blood or thyroid tissue (not recorded which). All receptors derive from an adult woman with Graves' disease, either hyperthyroidism or ophthalmopathy (not recorded which). Each CDR3 is given with its conserved first and last residue. The order of the fields is V gene, clone size, J gene, D gene, CDR3 DNA, CDR3 protein. D genes are given only for firm matches. Clone sizes are given selectively: once, few, many, or a class where the clone is expanded.

V gene: TRBV6-5; clone size: NA; J gene: TRBJ2-6; D gene: TRBD2; CDR3 DNA: TGTGCCAGCAGTTCGCGCTTCGGGAGGGCCGATCTCTCTGGGGCCAACGTCCTGACTTTC; CDR3 protein: CASSSRFGRADLSGANVLTF
V gene: TRBV10-3; clone size: NA; J gene: TRBJ1-1; D gene: NA; CDR3 DNA: TGTGCCATCACGAGACAAGAGAACACTGAAGCTTTCTTT; CDR3 protein: CAITRQENTEAFF
V gene: TRBV7-8; clone size: NA; J gene: TRBJ2-5; D gene: NA; CDR3 DNA: TGTGCCAGCAGCACCCGAGAGACCCAGTACTTC; CDR3 protein: CASSTRETQYF
V gene: TRBV7-6; clone size: NA; J gene: TRBJ2-7; D gene: TRBD2; CDR3 DNA: TGTGCCAGCAGCTTCATCATAGGACTAGCGGGAGCCCTAACCTACGAGCAGTACTTC; CDR3 protein: CASSFIIGLAGALTYEQYF
V gene: TRBV29-1; clone size: many; J gene: TRBJ2-5; D gene: NA; CDR3 DNA: TGCAGCGTTGAACCCTCGACGGGGTGGGGGGAAGAGACCCAGTACTTC; CDR3 protein: CSVEPSTGWGEETQYF
V gene: TRBV7-9; clone size: many; J gene: TRBJ1-1; D gene: NA; CDR3 DNA: TGTGCCAGCAGCTTCCCGGGGACTGAAGCTTTCTTT; CDR3 protein: CASSFPGTEAFF
V gene: TRBV5-6; clone size: once; J gene: TRBJ1-5; D gene: NA; CDR3 DNA: TGTGCCAGCAGTCACCAGGGAGTCAATCAGCCCCAGCATTTT; CDR3 protein: CASSHQGVNQPQHF
V gene: TRBV30; clone size: NA; J gene: TRBJ1-6; D gene: NA; CDR3 DNA: TGTGCCTGGAGGGGAGGGAATAATTCACCCCTCCACTTT; CDR3 protein: CAWRGGNNSPLHF
V gene: TRBV19; clone size: many; J gene: TRBJ1-5; D gene: NA; CDR3 DNA: TGTGCCAGTAGTATCTACGGGGACCAGCCCCAGCATTTT; CDR3 protein: CASSIYGDQPQHF
V gene: TRBV20-1; clone size: many; J gene: TRBJ2-7; D gene: NA; CDR3 DNA: TGCAGTGCTGGCGGGAACTCCTACGAGCAGTACTTC; CDR3 protein: CSAGGNSYEQYF
V gene: TRBV7-2; clone size: few; J gene: TRBJ1-2; D gene: NA; CDR3 DNA: TGTGCCAGCAGCTTAGGTTCACAACTTAACTATGGCTACACCTTC; CDR3 protein: CASSLGSQLNYGYTF
V gene: TRBV19; clone size: NA; J gene: TRBJ1-6; D gene: NA; CDR3 DNA: TGTGCCAGTACCCAGGGAACCTATAATTCACCCCTCCACTTT; CDR3 protein: CASTQGTYNSPLHF
V gene: TRBV29-1; clone size: NA; J gene: TRBJ1-1; D gene: NA; CDR3 DNA: TGCAGCGTGACCGGGTCCTCGAACACTGAAGCTTTCTTT; CDR3 protein: CSVTGSSNTEAFF
V gene: TRBV20-1; clone size: NA; J gene: TRBJ1-2; D gene: TRBD1; CDR3 DNA: TGCAGTGCTAGGGCAAGGACAGGGGGAATCTATGGCTACACCTTC; CDR3 protein: CSARARTGGIYGYTF
V gene: TRBV24-1; clone size: many; J gene: TRBJ2-7; D gene: TRBD2; CDR3 DNA: TGTGCCACCAGTGAACCCGGACTAGCGGAATTCTACGAGCAGTACTTC; CDR3 protein: CATSEPGLAEFYEQYF
V gene: TRBV10-3; clone size: NA; J gene: TRBJ2-7; D gene: NA; CDR3 DNA: TGTGCCATCAGTCCACGGGGAGGTTACGAGCAGTACTTC; CDR3 protein: CAISPRGGYEQYF
V gene: TRBV5-4; clone size: few; J gene: TRBJ2-1; D gene: TRBD2; CDR3 DNA: TGTGCCAGCAGCTTGGTACTAGCGGGAGGGCCCTCCTACAATGAGCAGTTCTTC; CDR3 protein: CASSLVLAGGPSYNEQFF
V gene: TRBV14; clone size: NA; J gene: TRBJ1-2; D gene: TRBD1; CDR3 DNA: TGTGCCAGCAGCCAGCGGAGGACAGGGGCGCCTTTTGGCTACACCTTC; CDR3 protein: CASSQRRTGAPFGYTF
V gene: TRBV20-1; clone size: once; J gene: TRBJ2-5; D gene: TRBD2; CDR3 DNA: TGCAGTGCGAGCTATATGCGGGGGGTATCGGAGACCCAGTACTTC; CDR3 protein: CSASYMRGVSETQYF
V gene: TRBV20-1; clone size: many; J gene: TRBJ1-5; D gene: TRBD1; CDR3 DNA: TGCAGTGCTAGAGGTTTACGGGACAGAAGCCCTCAGCCCCAGCATTTT; CDR3 protein: CSARGLRDRSPQPQHF
V gene: TRBV12-3/TRBV12-4; clone size: many; J gene: TRBJ1-2; D gene: NA; CDR3 DNA: TGTGCCAGCACCGTTGGATATGGCTACACCTTC; CDR3 protein: CASTVGYGYTF
V gene: TRBV29-1; clone size: once; J gene: TRBJ2-7; D gene: NA; CDR3 DNA: TGCAGCGTTGAAGACTACGGGGCGTACGAGCAGTACTTC; CDR3 protein: CSVEDYGAYEQYF
V gene: TRBV6-8; clone size: NA; J gene: TRBJ2-7; D gene: NA; CDR3 DNA: TGTGCCAGCAGCTTATGGGCGGTTTTCCACTACGAGCAGTACTTC; CDR3 protein: CASSLWAVFHYEQYF
V gene: TRBV29-1; clone size: NA; J gene: TRBJ1-1; D gene: TRBD1; CDR3 DNA: TGCAGCGTTGATTTAGGGGGCGGTGAAGCTTTCTTT; CDR3 protein: CSVDLGGGEAFF
V gene: TRBV7-2; clone size: few; J gene: TRBJ2-5; D gene: TRBD1; CDR3 DNA: TGTGTCAGCAGCCCTTTTAGGGGGCTGGAGACCCAGTACTTC; CDR3 protein: CVSSPFRGLETQYF
V gene: TRBV3-1; clone size: few; J gene: TRBJ2-7; D gene: TRBD2; CDR3 DNA: TGTGCCAGCAGCCAACGGACTAGGAACGAGCAGTACTTC; CDR3 protein: CASSQRTRNEQYF
V gene: TRBV20-1; clone size: many; J gene: TRBJ2-5; D gene: TRBD2; CDR3 DNA: TGCAGTGCTAGAAAAACGGGAGGTCGACAAGAGACCCAGTACTTC; CDR3 protein: CSARKTGGRQETQYF
V gene: TRBV18; clone size: few; J gene: TRBJ1-5; D gene: NA; CDR3 DNA: TGTGCCAGCTCACCGGGCCCGGGGGAGCCCCAGCATTTT; CDR3 protein: CASSPGPGEPQHF
V gene: TRBV20-1; clone size: NA; J gene: TRBJ1-1; D gene: TRBD1; CDR3 DNA: TGCAGTGCTAGGACAGGGACGGTGAACACTGAAGCTTTCTTT; CDR3 protein: CSARTGTVNTEAFF
V gene: TRBV24-1; clone size: many; J gene: TRBJ2-7; D gene: NA; CDR3 DNA: TGTGCCACCAGTGACCCCGGGGACTCCTACGAGCAGTACTTC; CDR3 protein: CATSDPGDSYEQYF
V gene: TRBV7-2; clone size: NA; J gene: TRBJ1-3; D gene: NA; CDR3 DNA: TGTGCCAGCAGCCTGGGGGCCGTGAGCTCTGGAAACACCATATATTTT; CDR3 protein: CASSLGAVSSGNTIYF
V gene: TRBV7-9; clone size: NA; J gene: TRBJ1-1; D gene: NA; CDR3 DNA: TGTGCCAGCAGCATACAGACGAACACTGAAGCTTTCTTT; CDR3 protein: CASSIQTNTEAFF
V gene: TRBV4-1; clone size: many; J gene: TRBJ2-5; D gene: NA; CDR3 DNA: TGCGCCAGCAGCCAATTCGAGCGAGAGACCCAGTACTTC; CDR3 protein: CASSQFERETQYF
V gene: TRBV7-8; clone size: few; J gene: TRBJ2-5; D gene: TRBD2; CDR3 DNA: TGTGCCAGCACGGGCGGGAGGCTGGAGACCCAGTACTTC; CDR3 protein: CASTGGRLETQYF
V gene: TRBV19; clone size: many; J gene: TRBJ2-7; D gene: NA; CDR3 DNA: TGTGCCAGTAGAATCCGTGGAAGCGGCGACTACGAGCAGTACTTC; CDR3 protein: CASRIRGSGDYEQYF
V gene: TRBV4-3; clone size: NA; J gene: TRBJ1-1; D gene: NA; CDR3 DNA: TGCGCCAGCAGCCAAGAGGGCATACCCAGGGCTTTCTTT; CDR3 protein: CASSQEGIPRAFF
V gene: TRBV7-2; clone size: many; J gene: TRBJ2-7; D gene: NA; CDR3 DNA: TGTGCCAGCATCCCCGGGGGATCGTTGGACGAGCAGTACTTC; CDR3 protein: CASIPGGSLDEQYF
V gene: TRBV7-2; clone size: few; J gene: TRBJ1-5; D gene: TRBD1; CDR3 DNA: TGTGCCGTTCAGGGACAGAGCAATCAGCCCCAGCATTTT; CDR3 protein: CAVQGQSNQPQHF
V gene: TRBV10-2; clone size: NA; J gene: TRBJ1-2; D gene: NA; CDR3 DNA: TGCGCCAGCAGTGAGTTGATAGGCCACTATGGCTACACCTTC; CDR3 protein: CASSELIGHYGYTF
V gene: TRBV7-3; clone size: NA; J gene: TRBJ2-2; D gene: NA; CDR3 DNA: TGTGCCAGCAGCTTAAGTACCGGCCCAACGGTGCTGTTTTTT; CDR3 protein: CASSLSTGPTVLFF
V gene: TRBV6-5; clone size: few; J gene: TRBJ2-7; D gene: TRBD1; CDR3 DNA: TGTGCCAGCAGTCTACCAACGGGACAGAACACCTACGAGCAGTACTTC; CDR3 protein: CASSLPTGQNTYEQYF
V gene: TRBV3-1; clone size: NA; J gene: TRBJ1-2; D gene: NA; CDR3 DNA: TGTGCCAGCAGCCAGGAATCCCCTCAAGGCTACACCTTC; CDR3 protein: CASSQESPQGYTF
V gene: TRBV7-2; clone size: NA; J gene: TRBJ1-3; D gene: NA; CDR3 DNA: TGTGCCAGCAGCTTACAGGGAGGCTCTGGCTACACCATATATTTT; CDR3 protein: CASSLQGGSGYTIYF
V gene: TRBV7-2; clone size: many; J gene: TRBJ1-2; D gene: TRBD1; CDR3 DNA: TGTGCCAGCATCCGACTACAGGGGGACTATGGCTACACCTTC; CDR3 protein: CASIRLQGDYGYTF
V gene: TRBV20-1; clone size: NA; J gene: TRBJ2-6; D gene: NA; CDR3 DNA: TGCAGTGCTGAGGACCGGGGGAAAGGCACTGAAGCTTTC; CDR3 protein: CSAEDRGKGTEAF
V gene: TRBV10-3; clone size: NA; J gene: TRBJ2-5; D gene: TRBD1; CDR3 DNA: TGTGCCATCAGGGACAGACAGGGGTGGGAGACCCAGTACTTC; CDR3 protein: CAIRDRQGWETQYF
V gene: TRBV9; clone size: NA; J gene: TRBJ1-2; D gene: NA; CDR3 DNA: TGTGCCAGCAGCGTCGCGGATGGCTACACCTTC; CDR3 protein: CASSVADGYTF
V gene: TRBV20-1; clone size: NA; J gene: TRBJ2-3; D gene: NA; CDR3 DNA: TGCAGTGCTACGACTCTAGGGCGAGAGGCACTAGATACGCAGTATTTT; CDR3 protein: CSATTLGREALDTQYF
V gene: TRBV7-9; clone size: few; J gene: TRBJ2-2; D gene: NA; CDR3 DNA: TGTGCCAGCAGCGTTGGGCAGAGTTTGAACACCGGGGAGCTGTTTTTT; CDR3 protein: CASSVGQSLNTGELFF
V gene: TRBV10-3; clone size: NA; J gene: TRBJ1-2; D gene: NA; CDR3 DNA: TGTGCCAGCGGGGAGCTCTTCTTC; CDR3 protein: CASGELFF
V gene: TRBV7-9; clone size: NA; J gene: TRBJ2-7; D gene: NA; CDR3 DNA: TGTGCCAGCAGCTTAGGTGTAGGGCCGCACTACGAGCAGTACTTC; CDR3 protein: CASSLGVGPHYEQYF
V gene: TRBV10-3; clone size: NA; J gene: TRBJ1-1; D gene: NA; CDR3 DNA: TGTGCCATCAGTGTCAGCAGGGATGACTCCTCCGCTTTCTTT; CDR3 protein: CAISVSRDDSSAFF
V gene: TRBV6-2/TRBV6-3; clone size: NA; J gene: TRBJ2-2; D gene: TRBD2; CDR3 DNA: TGTGCCAGCAGAGATAGCGGGAGAAGGACCGGGGAGCTGTTTTTT; CDR3 protein: CASRDSGRRTGELFF
V gene: TRBV5-1; clone size: once; J gene: TRBJ2-7; D gene: TRBD2; CDR3 DNA: TGCGCCAGCAGCTTAGGACTAGCGGAGTACTCCATGAGCTTC; CDR3 protein: CASSLGLAEYSMSF
V gene: TRBV10-3; clone size: once; J gene: TRBJ2-2; D gene: NA; CDR3 DNA: TGTGCCATCCGCAGGGAGGTGGCGAACACTGGGGAGCTGTTTTTT; CDR3 protein: CAIRREVANTGELFF
V gene: TRBV25-1; clone size: NA; J gene: TRBJ1-2; D gene: NA; CDR3 DNA: TGTGCCAGCAGGAATGCTAACTATGGCTACACCTTC; CDR3 protein: CASRNANYGYTF
V gene: TRBV10-3; clone size: NA; J gene: TRBJ1-2; D gene: NA; CDR3 DNA: TGTGCCAGCAGTTACTCGAGGCCTGGTGGCTACACCTTC; CDR3 protein: CASSYSRPGGYTF
V gene: TRBV24-1; clone size: NA; J gene: TRBJ2-5; D gene: NA; CDR3 DNA: TGTGCCACCAGTGATCACGGACTTCTGGAGACCCAGTACTTC; CDR3 protein: CATSDHGLLETQYF
V gene: TRBV7-2; clone size: NA; J gene: TRBJ1-1; D gene: NA; CDR3 DNA: TGTGCCAGCAGAGCAGACTTGAACACTGAAGCTTTCTTT; CDR3 protein: CASRADLNTEAFF
V gene: TRBV7-2; clone size: many; J gene: TRBJ1-1; D gene: NA; CDR3 DNA: TGTGCCAGCAGCTACCGGGACAAGAACACTGAAGCTTTCTTT; CDR3 protein: CASSYRDKNTEAFF